These 27 T cell receptor beta chains originate from one sample sequenced in a study of neurological immune-mediated disorders. A single record per CDR3 protein comes from TCRdb applying MiXCR to the 5' RACE reads. The table includes 31,000 or so distinct CDR3 sequences, less than 15% detected once. Time point reported: technical triplicate 2. The sequenced sample consisted of CD4+ T cells from blood. These receptors came from a female donor with HTLV-1-associated myelopathy (HAM/TSP).

This clonotype was detected many times. V usage is TRBV29-1 and J usage is TRBJ2-1; TRBD2 agrees at 9 bases. The CDR3 runs to 14 residues. Germline V gene sequence: CDR1 SQVTM, CDR2 ANQGSEA. With V trimmed by 8 bases and J by 1 base, 6 bases remained unmatched. CDR3 sequence: CSTRLAVSYNEQFF. CDR3 in DNA: TGCAGCACCCGACTAGCGGTTTCCTACAATGAGCAGTTCTTC.

This clonotype was observed many times. V is TRBV7-9 and J is TRBJ2-3; tentative D call: TRBD2 (6 bases). In germline, CDR1 is SEHNR, CDR2 FQNEAQ (reference sequence). This CDR3 comprises 14 residues. Trimming removed 4 bases from V and 4 bases from J, with 12 bases in between. The CDR3 sequence: CASSSPGSSDTQYF. The CDR3, as DNA: TGTGCCAGCAGCTCCCCCGGGAGTTCAGATACGCAGTATTTT.

This clonotype was seen repeatedly, ten times or more. This rearrangement joins TRBV7-2 to TRBJ2-5, with D uncertain. The CDR3 spans 13 residues. The germline gives CDR1 SGHTA, CDR2 FQGNSA. Deletions cut 5 bases from V and 5 bases from J, with 12 bases between. This CDR3 is CASSPDVRETQYF. In DNA form, the CDR3 reads TGTGCCAGCAGCCCCGACGTCCGGGAGACCCAGTACTTC.

The gene calls are TRBV2 and TRBJ2-2; D is possibly TRBD2 (6 bases). Deletions cut 8 bases from V and 3 bases from J, with 10 bases between. Germline V gene lookup returns CDR1 SNHLY and CDR2 FYNNEI. The CDR3 extends over 13 amino acids. The CDR3 protein is CASGLAHTGELFF. The CDR3 coding sequence is TGTGCCAGCGGGCTAGCGCACACCGGGGAGCTGTTTTTT. Full variable domain (outside the CDR3, taken from reference TRBV2 and TRBJ2-2): EPEVTQTPSHQVTQMGQEVILRCVPISNHLYFYWYRQILGQKVEFLVSFYNNEISEKSEIFDDQFSVERPDGSNFTLKIRSTKLEDSAMYFCASGLAHTGELFFGEGSRLTVL.

J is TRBJ1-6 and V is TRBV12-3 or TRBV12-4; weak D call: TRBD1 (6 bases). With 10 bases removed from V and 10 bases from J, the gap between germline ends came to 17 bases. This CDR3 comprises 13 residues. CDR3: CANTWGGRSPLHF. DNA for the CDR3: TGTGCCAACACCTGGGGGGGCAGGTCACCCCTCCACTTT.

Ten or more counts support this clonotype. The chain uses TRBV5-1 and TRBJ2-7, with 9 bases matching TRBD1. Trimming at V came to 2 bases and at J to 7 bases, leaving 10 bases not matched to a gene. Germline V gene data show CDR1 as SGHRS and CDR2 as YFSETQ. CDR3 size: 15 residues. DNA of the CDR3: TGCGCCAGCAGCTTAGAAGGACAGGGGTCGGGGGAGCAGTACTTC. Its protein is CASSLEGQGSGEQYF.

This clonotype showed up many times. The CDR3 DNA is TGTGCCAGCAGGAGAGCGGGGGGTACATACGAGCAGTACTTC. Its translation is CASRRAGGTYEQYF. The J gene is TRBJ2-7, the V gene TRBV27, with 9 bases matching TRBD2. Germline V gene data show CDR1 as MNHEY and CDR2 as SMNVEV (reference sequence). Trimming at V came to 6 bases and at J to 4 bases, leaving 7 bases not matched to a gene. The CDR3 contains 14 residues.

This clonotype was detected ten times or more. The chain employs TRBV4-2 and TRBJ2-5; tentative D call: TRBD2 (5 bases). The CDR3 is made up of 15 amino acids. The V and J ends lost 0 bases and 6 bases respectively, with 14 bases between them. CDR1 is LGHNA and CDR2 is YNFKEQ in the germline V gene. This CDR3 reads CASSQDLLATQTQYF. CDR3 nucleotides: TGTGCCAGCAGCCAAGACCTCCTAGCCACGCAGACCCAGTACTTC.

The table lists this clonotype with many counts. J is TRBJ2-1 and V is TRBV9; 7 bases map to TRBD2. CDR1 and CDR2 (germline): SGDLS, YYNGEE. The length of the CDR3 is 15 residues. V lost 0 bases to trimming and J lost 8 bases; unmatched junction nucleotides: 8. CDR3 residues: CASSVEGRESDEQFF. CDR3 bases: TGTGCCAGCAGCGTAGAGGGGCGGGAGTCTGATGAGCAGTTCTTC.

This clonotype was seen ten or more times. The chain uses TRBV2 and TRBJ2-5; D tentatively fits TRBD1 or TRBD2 (5 bases each). Germline values: CDR1 SNHLY, CDR2 FYNNEI. V was cut by 7 bases and J by 9 bases, with 12 bases left in between. The CDR3 runs to 11 residues. CDR3 region: CASTPMGAQYF. The DNA of the CDR3 is TGTGCCAGCACTCCTATGGGGGCCCAGTACTTC.

This clonotype came up many times. The chain employs TRBV5-1 and TRBJ2-1, with D maybe TRBD2 (5 bases). This CDR3 comprises 14 residues. Trimming left V 4 bases short and J 5 bases short, with 13 bases between. Germline CDR1 reads SGHRS; CDR2 reads YFSETQ. This chain's CDR3 is CASSPLTGNNEQFF. The CDR3 nucleotides read TGCGCCAGCAGCCCCCTGACGGGAAACAATGAGCAGTTCTTC.

This clonotype was detected many times. The rearrangement joins TRBV20-1 to TRBJ2-1; no clear D. CDR1 DFQATT and CDR2 SNEGSKA come from the germline V gene (reference sequence). The CDR3 contains 12 residues. Trimming shortened V by 6 bases and J by 8 bases, and 14 bases separated the two germline ends. As DNA, the CDR3 is TGCAGTGCCCCCTCCAGTTCCCATGAGCAGTTCTTC. Amino acids: CSAPSSSHEQFF.

This chain links TRBV5-1 with TRBJ2-5; D could derive from TRBD1 or TRBD2 (5 bases each). The CDR3 runs 15 residues. The germline V and J ends were trimmed by 4 bases and 3 bases, with 16 bases remaining between them. In germline, CDR1 is SGHRS, CDR2 YFSETQ. CDR3 sequence (DNA): TGCGCCAGCAGCCAAGCCGGGACGGGTAAAGAGACCCAGTACTTC. Translating gives CASSQAGTGKETQYF.

This clonotype was seen many times. This sequence joins TRBV5-6 and TRBJ1-2, with D maybe TRBD1 (6 bases). Trimming cost V 4 bases and J 2 bases, with 12 bases left between them. This CDR3 spans 14 amino acids. Germline assignment: CDR1 SGHDT and CDR2 YYEEEE. The CDR3: CASSLEDRNYGYTF. The CDR3 DNA sequence: TGTGCCAGCAGCCTCGAAGACAGGAACTATGGCTACACCTTC.

This clonotype was found many times. The V and J genes are TRBV27 and TRBJ2-1; 8 bases map to TRBD1. CDR1 and CDR2 from the germline V gene are MNHEY and SMNVEV (reference sequence). Trimming removed 6 bases from V and 5 bases from J; junction bases left unmatched: 15. The CDR3 totals 17 residues. The CDR3, as DNA: TGTGCCAGCAGCCGAATGACAGGGGTTGGCGTTCACAATGAGCAGTTCTTC. Its translation is CASSRMTGVGVHNEQFF.

This clonotype was seen at least ten times. The rearrangement joins TRBV5-1 to TRBJ2-2; D remains ambiguous. The germline CDR1 and CDR2 sequences are SGHRS and YFSETQ. The CDR3 sequence is 16 residues long. Trimming cost V 0 bases and J 3 bases, with 12 bases left between them. The CDR3 here is CASSLAVGPHTGELFF. The CDR3 DNA follows: TGCGCCAGCAGCTTGGCGGTAGGGCCCCACACCGGGGAGCTGTTTTTT.

This clonotype was detected ten times or more. For the CDR3, the DNA is TGTGCCAGCAGTTTATACAGGGGAGATAGCAATCAGCCCCAGCATTTT. This codes for CASSLYRGDSNQPQHF. The chain is built from TRBV28 and TRBJ1-5, with 7 bases that match TRBD1. V shed 1 base and J 0 bases; nucleotides not matched to a gene: 3. The CDR3 runs 16 residues. Germline CDR1 is MDHEN and CDR2 is SYDVKM.

The CDR3 coding sequence is TGTGCCAGCAGCAAAGCCAGAGGACAGGGGGCTGCAACTAATGAAAAACTGTTTTTT. Translation gives CASSKARGQGAATNEKLFF. The V call is TRBV21-1, the J call TRBJ1-4; the table gives TRBD1 as D, unverified against the DNA. TRBV21-1 is reported as a pseudogene. The CDR3 extends over 19 amino acids.

This clonotype was counted at least ten times. J is TRBJ2-5 and V is TRBV15; TRBD2 agrees at 15 bases. V gave up 1 base and J gave up 3 bases; unmatched junction bases: 6. This CDR3 region has 18 residues. Germline V gene lookup returns CDR1 LNHNV and CDR2 YYDKDF (reference sequence). This CDR3 is CATSRGWGLAGGKETQYF. The CDR3 DNA follows: TGTGCCACCAGCAGAGGTTGGGGACTAGCGGGAGGAAAAGAGACCCAGTACTTC. The whole variable domain, filled in from reference TRBV15 and TRBJ2-5, reads DAMVIQNPRYQVTQFGKPVTLSCSQTLNHNVMYWYQQKSSQAPKLLFHYYDKDFNNEADTPDNFQSRRPNTSFCFLDIRSPGLGDTAMYLCATSRGWGLAGGKETQYFGPGTRLLVL.

This clonotype showed up many times. V usage is TRBV2 and J usage is TRBJ2-5; TRBD1 matches 9 bases. The CDR3 covers 14 residues. V was clipped by 6 bases and J by 7 bases; unmatched bases: 9. Germline lookup yields CDR1 SNHLY and CDR2 FYNNEI. The CDR3, as DNA: TGTGCCAGCAGCCACTCGGACAGGGGAGGGACCCAGTACTTC. Translating gives CASSHSDRGGTQYF. Using reference TRBV2 and TRBJ2-5 for the parts outside the CDR3, the full variable domain is EPEVTQTPSHQVTQMGQEVILRCVPISNHLYFYWYRQILGQKVEFLVSFYNNEISEKSEIFDDQFSVERPDGSNFTLKIRSTKLEDSAMYFCASSHSDRGGTQYFGPGTRLLVL.

This clonotype was detected many times. This chain connects TRBV20-1 to TRBJ2-1, with 11 nucleotides matching TRBD2. The CDR3 covers 16 residues. Germline CDR1 and CDR2: DFQATT and SNEGSKA (reference sequence). V trimming: 0 bases; J trimming: 7 bases; junction bases outside the gene matches: 8. The CDR3 DNA follows: TGCAGTGCTAGAGATCCCAGTAGCGGGGGGGGTAATGAGCAGTTCTTC. Encoded protein: CSARDPSSGGGNEQFF.

At least ten counts were recorded for this clonotype. This chain connects TRBV24-1 to TRBJ1-2; TRBD1 matches at 7 bases. Per germline, CDR1 KGHDR and CDR2 SFDVKD. The CDR3 totals 15 residues. Unmatched junction bases numbered 12, after V lost 4 bases and J lost 8 bases. CDR3 amino acids: CATSDPGQPDPGYTF. The CDR3 DNA is TGTGCCACCAGTGACCCGGGACAGCCGGACCCGGGCTACACCTTC.

There are many counts of this clonotype. J is TRBJ2-3 and V is TRBV4-3; D possibly uses TRBD1 or TRBD2 (6 bases each). Germline V CDR1 and CDR2: LGHNA, YSLEER. The CDR3 has 14 amino acids. Trimming took 4 bases from V and 5 from J, leaving 13 bases between them. The CDR3 coding sequence is TGCGCCAGCAGCCCTGGGGGGCGACAAGATACGCAGTATTTT. Its protein product is CASSPGGRQDTQYF.

This clonotype was counted at least ten times. The genes are TRBV6-2 or TRBV6-3 and TRBJ2-5; no firm D call. Germline values: CDR1 MNHEY, CDR2 SVGEGT. This CDR3 is built from 13 residues. Trimming took 6 bases from V and 4 from J, leaving 12 bases between them. CDR3 amino acids: CASRGAAVETQYF. The CDR3 nucleotides are TGTGCCAGCAGGGGCGCCGCGGTAGAGACCCAGTACTTC.

This clonotype has a count of ten or more. The genes are TRBV27 and TRBJ2-7, with a weak D call TRBD2 (6 bases). The CDR3 consists of 15 residues. Germline V gene lookup returns CDR1 MNHEY and CDR2 SMNVEV (reference sequence). V was trimmed by 4 bases and J by 5 bases, leaving 18 bases between them. The CDR3 loop is CASSWRGPGGNEQYF. CDR3 in DNA: TGTGCCAGCAGTTGGAGGGGACCCGGGGGAAACGAGCAGTACTTC.

This clonotype was counted many times. CDR3 residues: CASSYLRGAGTGELFF. The CDR3 nucleotides read TGTGCCAGCAGCTACCTCAGGGGCGCGGGGACCGGGGAGCTGTTTTTT. The chain combines TRBV6-2 or TRBV6-3 with TRBJ2-2; D is tentatively TRBD1 or TRBD2 (6 bases each). The CDR3 is 16 residues long. Germline V gene data show CDR1 as MNHEY and CDR2 as SVGEGT. V was trimmed by 6 bases and J by 5 bases, leaving 19 bases between them.

This clonotype was recorded many times. The chain links TRBV5-1 to TRBJ1-4; D is possibly TRBD1 (5 bases). This CDR3 comprises 14 residues. Trimming shortened V by 4 bases and J by 6 bases, and 13 bases separated the two germline ends. The germline gives CDR1 SGHRS, CDR2 YFSETQ. CDR3 nucleotides: TGCGCCAGCAGCCTCTGGGGGTCTGATGAAAAACTGTTTTTT. The encoded protein is CASSLWGSDEKLFF.